These T cell receptor beta chains were read from a single sample in a study of identical twins. TCRdb itself ran the 5' RACE reads through MiXCR, one entry per CDR3 protein. The table includes 450,000 to 500,000 distinct CDR3 sequences, around 15% detected once. This same sample was also part of a study on yellow fever vaccine responses in identical twins.

Sequences were obtained from CD4+ T cells sorted from blood. The receptor source for this set is a woman between 18 and 29 years old in good health. Both conserved end residues are part of each CDR3. The order of the fields is V gene, D gene, clone size, J gene, CDR3 protein, CDR3 DNA. A D gene is named only where the DNA matches it firmly. Only part of the rows carry a size: once, few, many, or a class if the clone is expanded.

TRBV20-1,TRBD2,NA,TRBJ2-3,CSARDVVAGTSGFQYF,TGCAGTGCTAGAGATGTCGTTGCCGGGACTAGCGGGTTCCAGTATTTT
TRBV11-1,NA,few,TRBJ1-1,CASSQGSVMGEAFF,TGTGCCAGCAGCCAGGGATCCGTAATGGGCGAAGCTTTCTTT
TRBV7-9,NA,NA,TRBJ2-7,CASSLAMESAYEQYF,TGTGCCAGCAGCTTAGCGATGGAGTCCGCCTACGAGCAGTACTTC
TRBV11-2,TRBD1,NA,TRBJ1-2,CASSRGTGGWSVYTF,TGTGCCAGCAGCCGAGGGACAGGGGGATGGAGTGTCTACACCTTC
TRBV7-9,NA,many,TRBJ1-5,CASSRDSQPQHF,TGTGCCAGCAGCCGAGACTCTCAGCCCCAGCATTTT
TRBV7-2,NA,NA,TRBJ1-6,CASSFGGSNSPLHF,TGTGCCAGCAGCTTTGGGGGGAGCAATTCACCCCTCCACTTT
TRBV4-3,NA,NA,TRBJ2-7,CASSQESQVRAYEQYF,TGCGCCAGCAGCCAAGAGTCACAGGTTCGAGCCTACGAGCAGTACTTC
TRBV4-2,NA,NA,TRBJ2-2,CASSRGGGGRNTGELFF,TGTGCCAGCAGCCGGGGGGGTGGGGGGCGGAACACCGGGGAGCTGTTTTTT
TRBV14,TRBD1,NA,TRBJ2-5,CASSQGQGPPWETQYF,TGTGCCAGCAGCCAGGGACAGGGCCCGCCCTGGGAGACCCAGTACTTC
TRBV20-1,NA,NA,TRBJ2-1,CSADPHPNEQFF,TGCAGTGCTGACCCCCACCCGAATGAGCAGTTCTTC
TRBV27,NA,few,TRBJ2-7,CASSRGGLSYEQYF,TGTGCCAGCAGTAGGGGGGGCCTTTCCTACGAGCAGTACTTC
TRBV2,NA,few,TRBJ2-7,CASSVRENRIEQYF,TGTGCCAGCAGTGTCCGGGAAAACCGTATCGAGCAGTACTTC
TRBV7-3,TRBD2,NA,TRBJ2-1,CASSLQSRRGGRYNEQFF,TGTGCCAGCAGCTTACAGTCGCGGCGGGGGGGCCGCTACAATGAGCAGTTCTTC
TRBV18,TRBD2,NA,TRBJ2-5,CASSPPIGRVGETQYF,TGTGCCAGCTCACCACCGATCGGGAGGGTCGGAGAGACCCAGTACTTC
TRBV5-1,NA,few,TRBJ2-3,CASSLGGHLTDTQYF,TGCGCCAGCAGCTTGGGGGGACACCTCACAGATACGCAGTATTTT
TRBV7-2,NA,NA,TRBJ2-3,CASSPGPSTDTQYF,TGTGCCAGCAGCCCGGGACCAAGCACAGATACGCAGTATTTT
TRBV29-1,NA,few,TRBJ1-1,CSIKLTIGVGTEAFF,TGCAGCATCAAACTGACAATTGGAGTTGGGACTGAAGCTTTCTTT
TRBV15,TRBD1,few,TRBJ2-3,CATSRPDRGLDTQYF,TGTGCCACCAGCAGGCCGGACAGGGGTCTAGATACGCAGTATTTT
TRBV28,NA,NA,TRBJ2-3,CASSLTPSSTDTQYF,TGTGCCAGCAGTTTAACGCCTTCGAGCACAGATACGCAGTATTTT
TRBV12-3/TRBV12-4,NA,few,TRBJ2-1,CASSLGPGEQFF,TGTGCCAGCAGTTTAGGCCCGGGTGAGCAGTTCTTC
TRBV12-3/TRBV12-4,NA,NA,TRBJ2-4,CASSLDRALADHPGTKNIQYF,TGTGCCAGCAGTTTGGACAGGGCCCTAGCGGACCACCCGGGAACCAAAAACATTCAGTACTTC
TRBV2,TRBD1,NA,TRBJ2-2,CASNSDRASTGELFF,TGTGCCAGCAATTCGGACAGGGCGAGCACCGGGGAGCTGTTTTTT
TRBV20-1,TRBD1,few,TRBJ2-1,CSASSLRTGGNNEQFF,TGCAGTGCTAGCTCTCTCCGGACAGGGGGTAACAATGAGCAGTTCTTC
TRBV5-1,TRBD1,many,TRBJ1-4,CASSYRDRGAEREKLFF,TGCGCCAGCAGCTACCGGGACAGGGGCGCCGAGAGGGAAAAACTGTTTTTT
TRBV20-1,NA,NA,TRBJ2-1,CSTVRTASNEQFF,TGCAGTACCGTAAGGACAGCCTCCAATGAGCAGTTCTTC
TRBV29-1,TRBD2,many,TRBJ2-3,CSVASGRGSDTQYF,TGCAGCGTTGCTAGCGGGAGAGGGTCAGATACGCAGTATTTT
TRBV9,TRBD2,many,TRBJ2-1,CASSASGGYNNEQFF,TGTGCCAGCAGCGCTAGCGGGGGGTACAACAATGAGCAGTTCTTC
TRBV7-9,NA,few,TRBJ1-1,CASTINPGGAGWTEAFF,TGTGCCAGCACCATCAACCCCGGGGGCGCAGGATGGACTGAAGCTTTCTTT
TRBV6-5,TRBD1,NA,TRBJ1-2,CASSYSGQGGGYTF,TGTGCCAGCAGTTACTCGGGACAGGGGGGTGGCTACACCTTC
TRBV6-1,TRBD2,few,TRBJ2-7,CASSGSGGPNSEQYF,TGTGCCAGCAGTGGTAGCGGGGGGCCCAACTCAGAGCAGTACTTC
TRBV6-6,TRBD1,NA,TRBJ2-5,CASSLQGPETQYF,TGTGCCAGCAGTCTACAGGGGCCAGAGACCCAGTACTTC